The rows below give T cell receptor beta chains drawn from one sample of a study of T cells in tuberculosis. This table comes from immunoSEQ multiplex PCR, and its TCRdb copy is limited to in-frame clones, with some not included. The table has 30,000 to 35,000 clones, just over 90% seen once. The sequenced material came from PBMCs. These TCRs come from a donor aged 10 to 29 with latent tuberculosis or without tuberculosis infection. The CDR3 runs from the conserved cysteine through the conserved F or W. Each record gives: CDR3 length, J gene, clone size, D gene, V gene, CDR3 protein, CDR3 DNA. D genes are given only for firm matches. Clone size, where shown, is once, few, many, or a class for clones that have expanded.

len: 14; j_gene: TRBJ2-1; abundance: NA; d_gene: TRBD1; v_gene: TRBV18; CDR3aa: CASSPYDRDNEQFF; CDR3nt: TGTGCCAGCTCACCGTACGACAGGGACAATGAGCAGTTCTTC
len: 12; j_gene: TRBJ2-6; abundance: NA; d_gene: NA; v_gene: TRBV28; CDR3aa: CASSSGANVLTF; CDR3nt: TGTGCCAGCAGTTCAGGGGCCAACGTCCTGACTTTC
len: 15; j_gene: TRBJ1-1; abundance: NA; d_gene: NA; v_gene: TRBV19; CDR3aa: CASSIWTDLNTEAFF; CDR3nt: TGTGCCAGTAGTATTTGGACAGACTTGAACACTGAAGCTTTCTTT
len: 13; j_gene: TRBJ1-2; abundance: few; d_gene: NA; v_gene: TRBV27; CDR3aa: CASSRPGTGGYTF; CDR3nt: TGTGCCAGCAGTAGACCTGGTACAGGGGGCTACACCTTC
len: 11; j_gene: TRBJ2-7; abundance: once; d_gene: NA; v_gene: TRBV30; CDR3aa: CAWRSSYEQYF; CDR3nt: TGTGCCTGGAGGTCTTCCTACGAGCAGTACTTC
len: 14; j_gene: TRBJ1-1; abundance: NA; d_gene: NA; v_gene: TRBV6-5; CDR3aa: CATEPQGLGTEAFF; CDR3nt: TGTGCCACCGAACCTCAGGGTTTGGGCACTGAAGCTTTCTTT
len: 14; j_gene: TRBJ2-7; abundance: once; d_gene: TRBD2; v_gene: TRBV5-4; CDR3aa: CASSLLAGGGEQYF; CDR3nt: TGTGCCAGCAGCTTACTAGCGGGAGGGGGGGAGCAGTACTTC
len: 15; j_gene: TRBJ2-2; abundance: NA; d_gene: NA; v_gene: TRBV6-4; CDR3aa: CASSDSGGNTGELFF; CDR3nt: TGTGCCAGCAGTGACTCGGGAGGGAACACCGGGGAGCTGTTTTTT
len: 14; j_gene: TRBJ2-5; abundance: NA; d_gene: NA; v_gene: TRBV9; CDR3aa: CASSVDWGEETQYF; CDR3nt: TGTGCCAGCAGCGTAGACTGGGGGGAGGAGACCCAGTACTTC
len: 15; j_gene: TRBJ1-1; abundance: NA; d_gene: TRBD1; v_gene: TRBV29-1; CDR3aa: CSGRQGWGMNTEAFF; CDR3nt: TGCAGCGGGCGACAGGGGTGGGGTATGAACACTGAAGCTTTCTTT
len: 14; j_gene: TRBJ2-7; abundance: NA; d_gene: TRBD1; v_gene: TRBV19; CDR3aa: CASSPFLGGVEQYF; CDR3nt: TGTGCCAGTAGTCCCTTTTTAGGGGGCGTCGAGCAGTACTTC
len: 17; j_gene: TRBJ1-5; abundance: NA; d_gene: NA; v_gene: TRBV27; CDR3aa: CASSLGGGRGSNQPQHF; CDR3nt: TGTGCCAGCAGTTTAGGGGGGGGTAGGGGAAGCAATCAGCCCCAGCATTTT
len: 15; j_gene: TRBJ2-7; abundance: NA; d_gene: TRBD2; v_gene: TRBV6-5; CDR3aa: CASSQSGTRPYEQYF; CDR3nt: TGTGCCAGCAGTCAATCCGGGACTAGACCCTACGAGCAGTACTTC
len: 12; j_gene: TRBJ2-7; abundance: NA; d_gene: TRBD1; v_gene: TRBV4-1; CDR3aa: CASSHTGTGVYF; CDR3nt: TGCGCCAGCAGCCATACCGGGACAGGGGTGTACTTC
len: 14; j_gene: TRBJ2-1; abundance: once; d_gene: NA; v_gene: TRBV9; CDR3aa: CASSVSQVSNGQFF; CDR3nt: TGTGCCAGCAGCGTATCCCAGGTCAGCAATGGGCAGTTCTTC
len: 13; j_gene: TRBJ1-5; abundance: NA; d_gene: NA; v_gene: TRBV29-1; CDR3aa: CSVEAGEHQPQHF; CDR3nt: TGCAGCGTTGAGGCAGGGGAACATCAGCCCCAGCATTTT
len: 14; j_gene: TRBJ2-7; abundance: NA; d_gene: NA; v_gene: TRBV4-2; CDR3aa: CASSQDPTSYEQYF; CDR3nt: TGTGCCAGCAGCCAAGACCCTACGTCCTACGAGCAGTACTTC
len: 20; j_gene: TRBJ1-1; abundance: NA; d_gene: NA; v_gene: TRBV5-1; CDR3aa: CASSFRRGTGFGGLNTEAFF; CDR3nt: TGCGCCAGCAGCTTTCGTCGCGGAACGGGGTTTGGAGGACTGAACACTGAAGCTTTCTTT
len: 12; j_gene: TRBJ2-7; abundance: NA; d_gene: NA; v_gene: TRBV7-9; CDR3aa: CASSYSAGEQYF; CDR3nt: TGTGCCAGCAGCTACAGTGCGGGCGAGCAGTACTTC
len: 18; j_gene: TRBJ2-3; abundance: NA; d_gene: TRBD1; v_gene: TRBV27; CDR3aa: CASSLSRSQGASTDTQYF; CDR3nt: TGTGCCAGCAGTTTATCGCGCAGTCAGGGGGCTAGCACAGATACGCAGTATTTT
len: 18; j_gene: TRBJ2-7; abundance: NA; d_gene: TRBD2; v_gene: TRBV28; CDR3aa: CASSLLTSGSKNSYEQYF; CDR3nt: TGTGCCAGCAGTTTATTGACTAGCGGGAGTAAGAACTCCTACGAGCAGTACTTC
len: 15; j_gene: TRBJ2-7; abundance: few; d_gene: NA; v_gene: TRBV7-2; CDR3aa: CASSLSQGLSYEQYF; CDR3nt: TGTGCCAGCAGCTTATCCCAGGGCCTCTCCTACGAGCAGTACTTC
len: 13; j_gene: TRBJ1-2; abundance: NA; d_gene: NA; v_gene: TRBV28; CDR3aa: CASSRQGSYGYTF; CDR3nt: TGTGCCAGCAGTCGCCAGGGGAGCTATGGCTACACCTTC
len: 15; j_gene: TRBJ1-4; abundance: NA; d_gene: TRBD1; v_gene: TRBV6-1; CDR3aa: CASSAGQGLVEKLFF; CDR3nt: TGTGCCAGCAGTGCAGGACAGGGTTTAGTTGAAAAACTGTTTTTT
len: 15; j_gene: TRBJ1-2; abundance: NA; d_gene: NA; v_gene: TRBV7-8; CDR3aa: CASSSQSVGLYGYTF; CDR3nt: TGTGCCAGCAGTTCACAGTCGGTGGGACTCTATGGCTACACCTTC
len: 15; j_gene: TRBJ2-1; abundance: NA; d_gene: TRBD1; v_gene: TRBV7-9; CDR3aa: CASSLDRGRGDEQFF; CDR3nt: TGTGCCAGCAGCTTAGACAGGGGGCGCGGCGATGAGCAGTTCTTC
len: 13; j_gene: TRBJ2-1; abundance: NA; d_gene: NA; v_gene: TRBV27; CDR3aa: CASSPPTGYEQFF; CDR3nt: TGTGCCAGCAGTCCACCGACCGGGTATGAGCAGTTCTTC
len: 12; j_gene: TRBJ1-1; abundance: NA; d_gene: NA; v_gene: TRBV7-2; CDR3aa: CASSPPLAEAFF; CDR3nt: TGTGCCAGCAGCCCCCCACTAGCTGAAGCTTTCTTT
len: 16; j_gene: TRBJ2-7; abundance: NA; d_gene: NA; v_gene: TRBV7-9; CDR3aa: CASSPLTAGVEWEQYF; CDR3nt: TGTGCCAGCAGCCCACTGACGGCAGGGGTAGAGTGGGAGCAGTACTTC
len: 12; j_gene: TRBJ1-2; abundance: NA; d_gene: NA; v_gene: TRBV7-2; CDR3aa: CASSLMSGGYTF; CDR3nt: TGTGCCAGCAGCTTAATGTCGGGTGGCTACACCTTC
len: 14; j_gene: TRBJ1-1; abundance: NA; d_gene: NA; v_gene: TRBV2; CDR3aa: CASGGRVRGTEAFF; CDR3nt: TGTGCCAGCGGCGGCAGGGTGCGCGGCACTGAAGCTTTCTTT
len: 13; j_gene: TRBJ2-7; abundance: NA; d_gene: TRBD2; v_gene: TRBV28; CDR3aa: CASAAGGSYEQYF; CDR3nt: TGTGCCAGCGCGGCGGGAGGTTCCTACGAGCAGTACTTC
len: 13; j_gene: TRBJ2-7; abundance: NA; d_gene: NA; v_gene: TRBV19; CDR3aa: CASSLILGDEQYF; CDR3nt: TGTGCCAGTAGTCTCATTCTCGGAGACGAGCAGTACTTC
len: 14; j_gene: TRBJ2-5; abundance: NA; d_gene: NA; v_gene: TRBV21-1; CDR3aa: CASSKRQIQETQYF; CDR3nt: TGTGCCAGCAGCAAACGACAGATACAAGAGACCCAGTACTTC
len: 14; j_gene: TRBJ1-2; abundance: NA; d_gene: NA; v_gene: TRBV5-1; CDR3aa: CASTQGPGNYGYTF; CDR3nt: TGCGCCAGCACACAGGGTCCAGGGAACTATGGCTACACCTTC
len: 16; j_gene: TRBJ2-7; abundance: NA; d_gene: NA; v_gene: TRBV28; CDR3aa: CASSTSGGTARDEQYF; CDR3nt: TGTGCCAGCAGTACCAGTGGAGGGACAGCCCGGGACGAGCAGTACTTC
len: 14; j_gene: TRBJ1-1; abundance: NA; d_gene: TRBD1; v_gene: TRBV7-9; CDR3aa: CASSQGQENTEAFF; CDR3nt: TGTGCCAGCAGCCAAGGACAGGAGAACACTGAAGCTTTCTTT
len: 13; j_gene: TRBJ2-1; abundance: NA; d_gene: TRBD2; v_gene: TRBV11-3; CDR3aa: CASSSRTSVEQFF; CDR3nt: TGTGCCAGCAGCTCCCGGACTAGCGTTGAGCAGTTCTTC
len: 15; j_gene: TRBJ1-4; abundance: NA; d_gene: NA; v_gene: TRBV4-1; CDR3aa: CASSQVGEVNEKLFF; CDR3nt: TGCGCCAGCAGCCAAGTAGGGGAGGTAAATGAAAAACTGTTTTTT
len: 15; j_gene: TRBJ1-2; abundance: NA; d_gene: TRBD1; v_gene: TRBV19; CDR3aa: CASSIDQGQGNGYTF; CDR3nt: TGTGCCAGTAGTATAGATCAGGGACAGGGGAATGGCTACACCTTC
len: 15; j_gene: TRBJ2-1; abundance: NA; d_gene: TRBD2; v_gene: TRBV9; CDR3aa: CASSPTSGRNNEQFF; CDR3nt: TGTGCCAGCAGCCCCACTAGCGGGAGGAACAATGAGCAGTTCTTC
len: 16; j_gene: TRBJ2-3; abundance: NA; d_gene: TRBD2; v_gene: TRBV18; CDR3aa: CASSTAGGLSPDTQYF; CDR3nt: TGTGCCAGCTCCACCGCGGGGGGACTAAGCCCAGATACGCAGTATTTT
len: 15; j_gene: TRBJ1-4; abundance: once; d_gene: TRBD1; v_gene: TRBV30; CDR3aa: CAWSKGAETNEKLFF; CDR3nt: TGTGCCTGGAGTAAGGGGGCGGAAACTAATGAAAAACTGTTTTTT
len: 15; j_gene: TRBJ2-3; abundance: NA; d_gene: TRBD2; v_gene: TRBV5-5; CDR3aa: CASSFLTSDTDTQYF; CDR3nt: TGTGCCAGCAGCTTCCTAACTAGCGACACAGATACGCAGTATTTT